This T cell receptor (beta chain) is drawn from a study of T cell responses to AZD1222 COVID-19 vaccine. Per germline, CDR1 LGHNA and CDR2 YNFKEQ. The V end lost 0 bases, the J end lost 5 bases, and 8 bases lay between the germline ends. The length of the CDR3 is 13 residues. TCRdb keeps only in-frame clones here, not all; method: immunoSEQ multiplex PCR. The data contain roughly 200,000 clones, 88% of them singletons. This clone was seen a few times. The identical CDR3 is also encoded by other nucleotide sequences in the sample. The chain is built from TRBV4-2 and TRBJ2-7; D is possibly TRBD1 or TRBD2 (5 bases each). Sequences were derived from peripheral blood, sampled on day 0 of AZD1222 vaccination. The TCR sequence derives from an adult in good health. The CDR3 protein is CASSQDRGDEQYF. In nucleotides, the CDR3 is TGTGCCAGCAGCCAAGACCGGGGCGACGAGCAGTACTTC.